Included here is one T cell receptor beta chain sequence, with context. Its antigen remains unknown. TCRdb reprocessed the 5' RACE reads via MiXCR and lists one record per CDR3 protein. This sample has 300,000 to 400,000 distinct CDR3 sequences, with 8.7% found just once. These data originate in a study of T cells after yellow fever vaccination. Overall study context: Fractions of low cell number were prepared using SMART-Seq v4 Ultra Low Input. Study observations and caveats: Reappearing after the booster were most of the clones from primary vaccination (about 95% CD4, 70% to 90% CD8). Weaker overall, the secondary response nonetheless peaked faster (day 5 versus 15). Across the CD4 and CD8 compartments, a small share of clonotypes was present in both.

The CDR3 covers 18 residues. V was pared by 5 bases and J by 2 bases, with 22 bases between. CDR1 and CDR2 (germline): SGHNT, YYREEE (reference sequence). The clonotype originates from a man between 18 and 35 years old who received the YFV17D yellow fever vaccine. The chain employs TRBV5-4 and TRBJ2-2, with D possibly TRBD2 on 7 matching bases. The source material was PBMCs, sampled on the day of the first yellow fever vaccination. CDR3 coding DNA: TGTGCCAGCAGTCCGATCGGGGCGGGGGCCCAAAACACCGGGGAGCTGTTTTTT. It is translated as CASSPIGAGAQNTGELFF.